The T cell receptor beta chain under discussion was sequenced for a study of cytomegalovirus exposure and HLA in healthy donors. Note on this clone: Antigen unknown.

The PCR employed 60 Vbeta primers together with 13 Jbeta primers. TCRdb keeps only in-frame clones here, not all; method: immunoSEQ multiplex PCR. Here the sample spans 85,000 to 90,000 clones, 85% being singletons. Study conclusions and caveats: Reportedly, cytomegalovirus status was diagnosed with high sensitivity and specificity.

The V end lost 4 bases, the J end lost 9 bases, and 19 bases lay between the germline ends. The germline gives CDR1 SGHAT, CDR2 FQNNGV. The CDR3 runs 15 residues. This rearrangement joins TRBV11-2 to TRBJ2-1; D is possibly TRBD2 (7 bases). Sequencing input: PBMCs. The sequence came from a man aged 35 to 55 in good health and CMV-seropositive. DNA for the CDR3: TGTGCCAGCAGCTCATGGACAGCGACTAGCATTGAGCAGTTCTTC. Protein sequence: CASSSWTATSIEQFF.